This note documents a single T cell receptor (beta chain) sequence. Its antigen remains unidentified. J was trimmed by 3 bases and V by 2 bases; bases with no gene match: 10. Germline assignment: CDR1 SGHTA and CDR2 FQGNSA. The CDR3 spans 16 residues. The sample comes from a study of tumor-infiltrating lymphocytes in localized non-small cell lung cancer. Study information: The cohort mixed smokers and never-smokers, several histologies, and some post-neoadjuvant-chemotherapy samples. Each patient gave resected tumor and non-adjacent uninvolved lung tissue. Study outcomes and limitations: Compared with uninvolved lung, tumors showed higher T cell infiltration by TCRbeta sequencing. Technical variation could not be separated from intratumor heterogeneity here.

The assay was immunoSEQ multiplex PCR, and TCRdb's table has in-frame clones only and misses some. Of thousands of clones listed, almost 70% are singletons. Sequenced material: uninvolved lung tissue not adjacent to the tumor. This receptor was taken from a human donor with non-small cell lung cancer. This chain links TRBV7-2 with TRBJ2-7; 7 bases match TRBD2. CDR3: CASSLRGLRFDYEQYF. In nucleotides, the CDR3 is TGTGCCAGCAGCTTAAGGGGACTAAGATTTGACTACGAGCAGTACTTC.